These 30 T cell receptor beta chains came from one sample sequenced in a study of early T cells in non-severe SARS-CoV-2 infection (dated by TCRdb to 2020 to 2023). The library was made by 5' RACE. TCRdb shows the sequencer as NextSeq 500. TCRdb reprocessing: public reads trimmed at Q25 with fastp, clones called with MiXCR, in-frame beta chains kept. All rows with the same CDR3 protein become a single entry with the most common DNA and genes. Here the sample has around 44,000 distinct CDR3 sequences; roughly 9.8% occur a single time. The ten biggest clones cover roughly 8.3% of the sample. Sequenced material: whole blood. All receptors derive from an adult who was a healthcare worker with PCR-confirmed SARS-CoV-2 infection or an uninfected control (not recorded which).

This clonotype was detected many times. The chain employs TRBV29-1 and TRBJ2-7; 7 bases line up with TRBD2. CDR3 size: 12 residues. Trimming at V came to 4 bases and at J to 5 bases, leaving 5 bases not matched to a gene. The germline V gene encodes CDR1 SQVTM and CDR2 ANQGSEA. In DNA, the CDR3 is TGCAGCGTTGCTGGGGGAGGGAACGAGCAGTACTTC. Translated: CSVAGGGNEQYF.

This clonotype was seen only a few times. The chain joins TRBV19 to TRBJ1-5; D is undetermined. Trimming cost V 2 bases and J 2 bases, with 7 bases left between them. Germline loops: CDR1 LNHDA, CDR2 SQIVND (reference sequence). This CDR3 comprises 14 residues. In DNA, the CDR3 is TGTGCCAGTAGTATAAGACACCGCAATCAGCCCCAGCATTTT. It is translated as CASSIRHRNQPQHF.

In regard to this clonotype: A clone one base away is much larger, so this may be a read error. The chain employs TRBV28 and TRBJ2-2; maybe TRBD2 (6 bases). Germline CDR1 reads MDHEN; CDR2 reads SYDVKM. The CDR3 is 16 amino acids. CDR3: CDSSPQAGLNTGELFF. CDR3 bases: TGTGACAGCAGTCCCCAAGCGGGTTTGAACACCGGGGAGCTGTTTTTT.

This clonotype was recorded at least ten times. The chain employs TRBV7-9 and TRBJ2-1; D call uncertain. The germline V gene has CDR1 SEHNR and CDR2 FQNEAQ (reference sequence). Trimming took 1 base from V and 0 from J, leaving 13 bases between them. The CDR3 has 17 amino acids. CDR3 in DNA: TGTGCCAGCAGCTTAGGCCAGTATCGCAGCTCCTACAATGAGCAGTTCTTC. This encodes CASSLGQYRSSYNEQFF.

Many counts were recorded for this clonotype. The V and J genes are TRBV13 and TRBJ2-7; 10 nucleotides agree with TRBD2. This CDR3 region has 15 residues. Germline CDR1 and CDR2: PRHDT and FYEKMQ (reference sequence). After removal of 4 bases from V and 4 bases from J, the junction contained 7 bases not matched to a gene. The CDR3: CASSSPSGSTYEQYF. DNA for the CDR3: TGTGCCAGCAGCTCCCCTAGCGGGAGTACGTACGAGCAGTACTTC.

This clonotype has ten or more counts. The chain joins TRBV5-4 to TRBJ2-5; no definite D call. Germline lookup yields CDR1 SGHNT and CDR2 YYREEE (reference sequence). V gave up 1 base and J gave up 4 bases, with 17 bases separating them. The CDR3 totals 16 residues. This CDR3 reads CASSLPGIPGSETQYF. As DNA, the CDR3 is TGTGCCAGCAGCTTGCCTGGGATACCCGGGTCAGAGACCCAGTACTTC. Full variable domain (rest looked up from reference TRBV5-4 and TRBJ2-5): ETGVTQSPTHLIKTRGQQVTLRCSSQSGHNTVSWYQQALGQGPQFIFQYYREEENGRGNFPPRFSGLQFPNYSSELNVNALELDDSALYLCASSLPGIPGSETQYFGPGTRLLVL.

This clonotype was observed many times. The genes are TRBV20-1 and TRBJ2-3; 8 nucleotides align to TRBD2. The CDR3 spans 15 residues. Per the germline V gene, CDR1 is DFQATT and CDR2 is SNEGSKA (reference sequence). The V segment lost 6 bases and the J segment 0 bases; nucleotides outside the gene matches: 8. CDR3: CSAKISSGSTDTQYF. CDR3 bases: TGCAGTGCAAAGATATCTAGCGGGAGCACAGATACGCAGTATTTT.

The rearrangement joins TRBV2 to TRBJ1-4; 7 bases are shared with TRBD1. Trimming at V came to 5 bases and at J to 4 bases, leaving 13 bases not matched to a gene. The CDR3 extends over 17 amino acids. Germline CDR1 reads SNHLY; CDR2 reads FYNNEI. The CDR3 loop is CASSSVFGTARNEKLFF. The CDR3, as DNA: TGTGCCAGCAGTTCGGTGTTTGGGACAGCCCGTAATGAAAAACTGTTTTTT.

The CDR3 protein is CASSVGLGLTEQYF. CDR3 bases: TGTGCCAGCAGTGTCGGTTTAGGTTTAACGGAGCAGTACTTC. This sequence joins TRBV9 and TRBJ2-7; D unclear. V gave up 5 bases and J gave up 7 bases, with 19 bases separating them. Germline V gene lookup returns CDR1 SGDLS and CDR2 YYNGEE. The CDR3 length is 14 residues.

This clonotype was picked up many times. V usage is TRBV6-5 and J usage is TRBJ1-2, with D perhaps TRBD1 (6 bases). V was trimmed by 6 bases and J by 8 bases, leaving 19 bases between them. The CDR3 covers 14 residues. Germline V gene data show CDR1 as MNHEY and CDR2 as SVGAGI. The CDR3 loop reads CASSPDRQLYGYTF. The CDR3 coding sequence is TGTGCCAGCAGCCCGGACAGACAGTTATACGGCTACACCTTC.

This clonotype was counted ten times or more. The rearrangement uses TRBV5-1 and TRBJ2-2; D gene unclear. Germline-derived CDR1 and CDR2 are SGHRS and YFSETQ. The CDR3 runs 16 residues. V gave up 1 base and J gave up 1 base, with 11 bases separating them. The CDR3 DNA sequence: TGCGCCAGCAGCTTGCGCCAAGCGAGGAACACCGGGGAGCTGTTTTTT. Protein sequence: CASSLRQARNTGELFF.

This clonotype was counted at least ten times. The gene calls are TRBV3-1 and TRBJ2-4; 7 bases match TRBD2. The CDR3 spans 17 residues. Germline assignment: CDR1 LGHDT and CDR2 YNNKEL (reference sequence). V lost 1 base to trimming and J lost 3 bases; unmatched junction nucleotides: 9. As DNA, the CDR3 is TGTGCCAGCAGCCAAGCCCGTGGGAGGGCGGACAAAAACATTCAGTACTTC. Its translation is CASSQARGRADKNIQYF.

This clonotype has a count of ten or more. The rearrangement uses TRBV28 and TRBJ1-2; D uncertain. The germline CDR1 and CDR2 sequences are MDHEN and SYDVKM. V was shortened by 4 bases and J by 6 bases, with 3 bases between the two germline ends. This CDR3 region has 10 residues. The CDR3 sequence: CASSSNGYTF. The DNA of the CDR3 is TGTGCCAGCAGTTCGAATGGCTACACCTTC.

This clonotype was detected a few times. V gene TRBV6-4 combines with J gene TRBJ1-1; 7 positions agree with TRBD1. V shed 7 bases and J 1 base; nucleotides not matched to a gene: 6. Germline-derived CDR1 and CDR2 are MRHNA and SNTAGT. The CDR3 is made up of 14 amino acids. The CDR3 coding sequence is TGTGCCAGCAAACCCGGGACAGAGAACACTGAAGCTTTCTTT. It is translated as CASKPGTENTEAFF.

This clonotype occurred many times. The chain uses TRBV20-1 and TRBJ1-5, with D perhaps matching TRBD1 (5 bases). Looked up from germline, CDR1 is DFQATT and CDR2 is SNEGSKA (reference sequence). V was trimmed by 6 bases and J by 2 bases, leaving 14 bases between them. This CDR3 contains 14 residues. The CDR3 DNA follows: TGCAGTGCAAAACGGGGACTTGGCAATCAGCCCCAGCATTTT. Encoded protein: CSAKRGLGNQPQHF.

This clonotype was counted between two and nine times. The rearrangement joins TRBV5-1 to TRBJ2-5, with 8 bases fitting TRBD2. The CDR3 consists of 14 residues. CDR1 and CDR2 from the germline V gene are SGHRS and YFSETQ. V lost 2 bases, J lost 4 bases, and 4 bases stayed unmatched. The CDR3 is CASSFGGVGETQYF. The CDR3 region has the DNA TGCGCCAGCAGCTTCGGGGGGGTCGGAGAGACCCAGTACTTC. The full variable domain, its missing parts supplied by reference TRBV5-1 and TRBJ2-5, is KAGVTQTPRYLIKTRGQQVTLSCSPISGHRSVSWYQQTPGQGLQFLFEYFSETQRNKGNFPGRFSGRQFSNSRSEMNVSTLELGDSALYLCASSFGGVGETQYFGPGTRLLVL.

This clonotype showed up just a few times. The chain recombines TRBV15 with TRBJ1-5; the D gene is possibly TRBD1 (6 bases). Germline values: CDR1 LNHNV, CDR2 YYDKDF (reference sequence). With 0 bases removed from V and 3 bases from J, the gap between germline ends came to 18 bases. The CDR3 contains 18 residues. CDR3 sequence: CATSRDRFGRGSNQPQHF. The CDR3 bases are TGTGCCACCAGCAGAGATCGATTTGGCAGGGGATCCAATCAGCCCCAGCATTTT.

This clonotype showed up many times. The chain has TRBV9 and TRBJ2-5; 11 positions match TRBD1. The CDR3 consists of 16 residues. V lost 4 bases to trimming and J lost 6 bases; unmatched junction nucleotides: 11. Germline V gene sequence: CDR1 SGDLS, CDR2 YYNGEE. The CDR3 spells CASSPTGGQGAKTQYF. Written as DNA, the CDR3 is TGTGCCAGCAGCCCAACTGGTGGACAGGGGGCAAAGACCCAGTACTTC.

This clonotype has at least ten counts. The chain uses TRBV7-9 and TRBJ1-2, with D unclear. CDR3 length: 15 residues. The V gene lost 6 bases and the J gene lost 0 bases, with 14 bases spanning the gap. CDR1 is SEHNR and CDR2 is FQNEAQ in the germline V gene (reference sequence). The CDR3 DNA sequence: TGTGCCAGCAGTTCACCCTCAATCTCTAACTATGGCTACACCTTC. Its translation: CASSSPSISNYGYTF. The complete variable domain, with remaining parts taken from reference TRBV7-9 and TRBJ1-2, reads DTGVSQNPRHKITKRGQNVTFRCDPISEHNRLYWYRQTLGQGPEFLTYFQNEAQLEKSRLLSDRFSAERPKGSFSTLEIQRTEQGDSAMYLCASSSPSISNYGYTFGSGTRLTVV.

The V and J genes are TRBV28 and TRBJ2-7, with D possibly matching TRBD2 (5 bases). Trimming took off 8 bases at V and 0 bases at J, with 8 bases between the two ends. CDR3 length equals 12 residues. Germline V CDR1 and CDR2: MDHEN, SYDVKM. The CDR3 DNA reads as TGTGCCAGCGCGGGTCTCTCCTACGAGCAGTACTTC. Its translation is CASAGLSYEQYF.

Ten or more counts support this clonotype. The V and J genes are TRBV5-1 and TRBJ2-5; D might be TRBD1 or TRBD2, each matching 5 bases. The V end was cut by 4 bases, the J end by 4 bases, with 20 bases between. CDR1 and CDR2 from the germline V gene are SGHRS and YFSETQ. CDR3 length equals 16 residues. CDR3 sequence reads: CASSRDLGPRPETQYF. The CDR3 region has the DNA TGCGCCAGCAGCAGGGACCTCGGACCCCGACCAGAGACCCAGTACTTC.

This clonotype showed up just a few times. This chain joins TRBV6-1 and TRBJ2-7, with 12 nucleotides matching TRBD2. Germline loops: CDR1 MNHNS, CDR2 SASEGT. The CDR3 totals 16 residues. The V gene end was trimmed by 7 bases and the J gene end by 4 bases; junction bases not matched to a gene: 11. The CDR3 here is CASTPLAGGGTYEQYF. In DNA, the CDR3 is TGTGCCAGCACTCCACTAGCGGGAGGAGGGACATACGAGCAGTACTTC.

The chain links TRBV5-4 to TRBJ2-7; 9 bases are shared with TRBD1. After removal of 4 bases from V and 2 bases from J, the junction contained 7 bases not matched to a gene. From germline, CDR1 is SGHNT and CDR2 YYREEE (reference sequence). This CDR3 is 15 amino acids long. The CDR3, as DNA: TGTGCCAGCAGCACGAGGACAGGGGCTACCTACGAGCAGTACTTC. Translated: CASSTRTGATYEQYF.

This clonotype occurred many times. This sequence joins TRBV19 and TRBJ1-5; D ambiguous. Germline V gives CDR1 LNHDA, CDR2 SQIVND (reference sequence). The CDR3 is made up of 15 amino acids. The ends were cut back, 8 bases at V and 1 base at J, with 15 bases in the middle. The chain's CDR3 is CASWPRGGSNQPQHF. In nucleotides, the CDR3 is TGTGCCAGTTGGCCCCGGGGAGGGAGCAATCAGCCCCAGCATTTT. Using reference TRBV19 and TRBJ1-5 for the parts outside the CDR3, the full variable domain is DGGITQSPKYLFRKEGQNVTLSCEQNLNHDAMYWYRQDPGQGLRLIYYSQIVNDFQKGDIAEGYSVSREKKESFPLTVTSAQKNPTAFYLCASWPRGGSNQPQHFGDGTRLSIL.

J is TRBJ2-1 and V is TRBV3-1, with D perhaps TRBD2 (5 bases). Germline V gives CDR1 LGHDT, CDR2 YNNKEL (reference sequence). The CDR3 has 13 amino acids. The V and J ends lost 3 bases and 10 bases respectively, with 13 bases between them. CDR3 coding DNA: TGTGCCAGCAGCCAGAGGTCGTGGGAGGAGCAGTTCTTC. It translates to CASSQRSWEEQFF.

Ten or more counts support this clonotype. This sequence joins TRBV7-6 and TRBJ1-4, with TRBD1 matching 7 bases. CDR1 is SGHVS, CDR2 FNYEAQ, per germline. V gave up 5 bases and J gave up 8 bases; unmatched junction bases: 14. This CDR3 is 16 amino acids long. CDR3 residues: CASSHLQGEVEEKLFF. The CDR3 coding sequence is TGTGCCAGCAGCCACCTCCAGGGGGAAGTGGAGGAAAAACTGTTTTTT.

This chain uses TRBV2 with TRBJ2-7, with 9 positions matching TRBD1. The CDR3 totals 13 residues. The germline V gene encodes CDR1 SNHLY and CDR2 FYNNEI. Trimming at V came to 7 bases and at J to 2 bases, leaving 3 bases not matched to a gene. This CDR3 reads CASNRQGAYEQYF. Written as DNA, the CDR3 is TGTGCCAGCAACCGACAGGGGGCCTACGAGCAGTACTTC.

This clonotype was found many times. The rearrangement uses TRBV3-1 and TRBJ2-1, with D unresolved. Germline-derived CDR1 and CDR2 are LGHDT and YNNKEL (reference sequence). This CDR3 spans 12 amino acids. The ends were cut back, 3 bases at V and 10 bases at J, with 10 bases in the middle. DNA for the CDR3: TGTGCCAGCAGCCAGGGCCGGCGGGAGCAGTTCTTC. This codes for CASSQGRREQFF.

The rearrangement joins TRBV29-1 to TRBJ2-5; no clear D gene. The germline V gene has CDR1 SQVTM and CDR2 ANQGSEA. The CDR3 spans 10 residues. V was cut by 6 bases and J by 3 bases, with 5 bases left in between. The DNA for the CDR3 is TGCAGCGTGCTCGAAGAGACCCAGTACTTC. This sequence encodes CSVLEETQYF.

The table lists this clonotype with many counts. This chain uses TRBV10-1 with TRBJ2-1; no clear D gene. Trimming left V 8 bases short and J 0 bases short, with 11 bases between. Germline lookup yields CDR1 WNHNN and CDR2 SYGVQD (reference sequence). This CDR3 spans 14 amino acids. The CDR3 nucleotides are TGCGCCAGCCTAACCGGAAGCTCCTACAATGAGCAGTTCTTC. This gives the protein CASLTGSSYNEQFF.